This TCR beta chain was recovered during a study of shared clonotypes between healthy human individuals. Regarding the study as a whole: Memory subsets generally showed lower estimated richness than naive subsets.

Produced via immunoSEQ multiplex PCR; TCRdb's table is partial and in-frame only. The table lists 740,000 or so clones, about 80% of them singletons. V was cut by 7 bases and J by 3 bases, with 6 bases left in between. This CDR3 is built from 11 residues. Germline V CDR1 and CDR2: SNHLY, FYNNEI. Remarks on this clone: Its matching antigen is unknown.

The TCR sequence derives from a woman aged 25 to 39 in good health. The sequenced sample was memory CD4+ T cells sorted from blood. Subset: CD45RA-negative fraction. The rearrangement joins TRBV2 to TRBJ1-1; unclear D gene. The DNA for the CDR3 is TGTGCCAGCATGGTACACACTGAAGCTTTCTTT. It specifies CASMVHTEAFF.